Listed below are T cell receptor beta chains from one sample, sequenced in a study of T cells in Graves' hyperthyroidism and ophthalmopathy. MiXCR, run by TCRdb on the multiplex PCR reads, gives a single entry per CDR3 protein. This table has 550,000 to 700,000 distinct CDR3 sequences, more than 45% appearing once. The sample taken for sequencing was peripheral blood or thyroid tissue (not recorded which). Receptors originate from an adult woman with Graves' disease, either hyperthyroidism or ophthalmopathy (not recorded which). CDR3s include the opening cysteine and the closing phenylalanine or tryptophan. Rows may omit the clone size; those that give it use once, few, many or a size class.

v_call clone_size cdr3_aa
TRBV4-1 many CASSPPGFGELFF
TRBV7-2 many CASSLGVRVLGYTF
TRBV7-9 many CASSPRGQGQETQYF
TRBV7-6 NA CASSSRAGEKLFF
TRBV29-1 few CSVGGGEGQPQHF
TRBV28 NA CASSQAGGRGRETQYF
TRBV20-1 many CSAQDRLQTQYF
TRBV5-1 many CASSLAGQGHEQYF
TRBV6-1 few CASSPRGRGHGYTF
TRBV5-4 NA CASSLDLAGDGELYF
TRBV7-9 many CASSLAFGTGDQPQHF
TRBV2 few CASARELSATQYF
TRBV27 NA CASSFLTSGLSYEQYF
TRBV15 many CATTMPRVSVTEAFF
TRBV11-2 NA CASSWGTSGKLFF
TRBV2 NA CASSVGLSSGELFF
TRBV10-3 few CAISDGQGTEKLFF
TRBV29-1 few CSVSQRLADNEQFF
TRBV29-1 NA CSVGRGQGYYGYTF
TRBV9 NA CASSGSAGWGYEQYF
TRBV10-3 many CAISESGTGNDEQYF
TRBV2 NA CASSGGAGVNQPQHF
TRBV7-6 many CASSLRAQETQYF
TRBV7-2 NA CASSPSGGRAHEQYF
TRBV7-9 few CASSGTPRNYGYTF
TRBV9 few CASSVSGFDSPLHF
TRBV19 NA CASSKTHTGTVGNYGYTF
TRBV6-5 NA CAISYSKGSYEQYF
TRBV27 many CASSFLAGGPIYEQYF
TRBV2 NA CASSLDSLAKNIQYF
TRBV7-9 NA CASSLDRSEQYF
TRBV7-1 NA CASSWGTSGYEQYF
TRBV10-3 NA CAISGLAGGVETQYF